The rows below give T cell receptor beta chains drawn from one sample of a study of cytomegalovirus exposure and HLA in healthy donors. Sequencing was performed with immunoSEQ multiplex PCR; in TCRdb, only in-frame clones are kept and a portion is missing. The sample lists 50,000 to 70,000 clones, 80% seen once, with about 4% in the top ten. Material: PBMCs. These receptors all stem from a middle-aged woman in good health and CMV-seronegative. Each CDR3 is given with its conserved first and last residue. A D gene is named only where the DNA matches it firmly. Clone size is shown for a subset of rows, as once, few, many or a class of expanded clone.

CDR3nt	CDR3aa	d_gene	v_gene	j_gene	abundance
TGCGCCAGCAGCTCCGGGACAGGGATAACCTACGAGCAGTACTTC	CASSSGTGITYEQYF	TRBD1	TRBV5-1	TRBJ2-7	NA
TGTGCCAGCAGCTGGACCCCGACAGGGGAGGACCACAATGAGCAGTTCTTC	CASSWTPTGEDHNEQFF	TRBD1	TRBV5-8	TRBJ2-1	NA
TGTGCCAGCAGCCCTGATCCTAATTCGGGAGAGACCCAGTACTTC	CASSPDPNSGETQYF	NA	TRBV5-6	TRBJ2-5	NA
TGTGCCAGCAGCTCGGGACAGCCCTCCTCACCCCTCCACTTT	CASSSGQPSSPLHF	TRBD1	TRBV5-6	TRBJ1-6	NA
TGTGCCAGCTCACCACGTGAAGAGGCCGCTCTAGGCTACACCTTC	CASSPREEAALGYTF	NA	TRBV18	TRBJ1-2	NA
TGCGCCAGCGGCGGGGGACAGAGTGGGACTAGCGGCTACAATGAGCAGTTCTTC	CASGGGQSGTSGYNEQFF	TRBD2	TRBV5-1	TRBJ2-1	NA
TGTGCCAGCTCACCCAGGACTGAGGATGGCTACACCTTC	CASSPRTEDGYTF	NA	TRBV18	TRBJ1-2	NA
TGTGCCAGCAGCGCCCGGACAGCCCCGTCTGAAAAACTGTTTTTT	CASSARTAPSEKLFF	NA	TRBV5-5	TRBJ1-4	NA
TGTGCCAGCAGCCGACAGTTGAACACCGGGGAGCTGTTTTTT	CASSRQLNTGELFF	NA	TRBV6-4	TRBJ2-2	NA
TGTGCCAGCAGTTTACGGCGGGAGTGGGAGCAGTTCTTC	CASSLRREWEQFF	TRBD2	TRBV27	TRBJ2-1	NA
TGCGCCAGCAGTCAATCCCGGCCCCTGGGCTGTGAAAAACTGTTTTTT	CASSQSRPLGCEKLFF	NA	TRBV23-1	TRBJ1-4	NA
TGTGCCAGCAGCCCTTTCGACACAATCTATGGCTACACCTTC	CASSPFDTIYGYTF	NA	TRBV11-2	TRBJ1-2	NA
TGTGCCAGCCGGGACGGGAGCTCCTACGAGCAGTACTTC	CASRDGSSYEQYF	NA	TRBV19	TRBJ2-7	NA
TGTGCCAGCAGAACCGGGACTTGGGGTTTGGGTGAGCAGTTCTTC	CASRTGTWGLGEQFF	NA	TRBV28	TRBJ2-1	NA
TGCGCCAGCAGCCAAGGAGGCCAGGGTTTCATCGGGGAGCTGTTTTTT	CASSQGGQGFIGELFF	NA	TRBV4-1	TRBJ2-2	NA
TGTGCCAGCTACAACAGGCGGGGCGCCAGCACAGATACGCAGTATTTT	CASYNRRGASTDTQYF	NA	TRBV2	TRBJ2-3	few
TGCGCCAGCAGCACGCCACTAGAGAAGAGCTCCTACAATGAGCAGTTCTTC	CASSTPLEKSSYNEQFF	NA	TRBV5-1	TRBJ2-1	NA
TGTGCCAGCAGTCAGGACAGGGGCTACGAGCAGTACTTC	CASSQDRGYEQYF	TRBD1	TRBV6-5	TRBJ2-7	NA
TGCGCCAGCAGCCATTTACAGGGGTCCTACGAGCAGTACTTC	CASSHLQGSYEQYF	TRBD1	TRBV4-1	TRBJ2-7	NA
TGTGCCAGCAGCAAACCTCGGTTGGAATCCGAGACCGGGACTAGCGGGAGGAACGACGAGCAGTACTTC	CASSKPRLESETGTSGRNDEQYF	NA	TRBV21-1	TRBJ2-7	NA
TGCGCCAGCAGCTCCGACACCTACGAGCAGTACTTC	CASSSDTYEQYF	NA	TRBV5-1	TRBJ2-7	NA
TGTGCCAGCAGGGGACAGGGCTATAGCAATCAGCCCCAGCATTTT	CASRGQGYSNQPQHF	TRBD1	TRBV2	TRBJ1-5	NA
TGCAGCGTTGCGGGAGACAATGAGCAGTTCTTC	CSVAGDNEQFF	NA	TRBV29-1	TRBJ2-1	NA
TGTGCCAGCTGGACAGGGGGCGCATCCGGGGAGCTGTTTTTT	CASWTGGASGELFF	TRBD1	TRBV18	TRBJ2-2	NA
TGTGCCAGCAGCTTAAGTCCAGCGCCGAGCTCCTACAATGAGCAGTTCTTC	CASSLSPAPSSYNEQFF	NA	TRBV7-8	TRBJ2-1	once
TGCGCCAGCAGCCCCTTACTTACAGCGGATTACACTGAAGCTTTCTTT	CASSPLLTADYTEAFF	NA	TRBV5-1	TRBJ1-1	NA
TGTGCCAGCAGTCTGACTAGCGGCCAAGAGACCCAGTACTTC	CASSLTSGQETQYF	TRBD2	TRBV7-9	TRBJ2-5	NA
TGTGCCAGCAGCACCCAGTTGGCCGGGGAGCTGTTTTTT	CASSTQLAGELFF	NA	TRBV9	TRBJ2-2	NA
TGTGCCAGCAGTTTGTCGGCGGGAGTCCCCCGGGTTCCCTGGTACGAGCAGTACTTC	CASSLSAGVPRVPWYEQYF	TRBD2	TRBV27	TRBJ2-7	NA
TGTGCCAGCAGCGGGACAGGGGTTATTGGCGCTGGAAACATCATATATTTT	CASSGTGVIGAGNIIYF	TRBD1	TRBV9	TRBJ1-3	NA
TGCGCCAGCAGTGACTCGGGGCTAGCGGCTAGGGAGACCCAGTACTTC	CASSDSGLAARETQYF	TRBD2	TRBV10-1	TRBJ2-5	NA
TGTGCCAGCAGGTCAGGGACTAGTGCCTTCACAGATACGCAGTATTTT	CASRSGTSAFTDTQYF	TRBD2	TRBV2	TRBJ2-3	NA
TGTGCCAGCAGTTTACTCCGGGACAGGGCATTCTATGGCTACACCTTC	CASSLLRDRAFYGYTF	TRBD1	TRBV2	TRBJ1-2	NA
TGTGCCAGCAGTTTATCCAGGCGGGAGCCGCCAGATACGCAGTATTTT	CASSLSRREPPDTQYF	TRBD2	TRBV27	TRBJ2-3	NA
TGCGCCAGCAGATTGACCGGGACAGGGGGATCGGGGCAGTACTTC	CASRLTGTGGSGQYF	TRBD1	TRBV4-1	TRBJ2-7	few
TGTGCAAGTCGCTTAGCAGTAGCGGGACTCTCCTACGAGCAGTACTTC	CASRLAVAGLSYEQYF	NA	TRBV12-2	TRBJ2-7	NA
TGCGCCAGCTGCCAAACTATGGTGGGAGATATCTACGAGCAGTACTTC	CASCQTMVGDIYEQYF	NA	TRBV5-1	TRBJ2-7	NA
TGTGCCAGCAGCCAGACAGTGAACACCGGGGAGCTGTTTTTT	CASSQTVNTGELFF	NA	TRBV5-4	TRBJ2-2	NA
TGTGCCAGTAGCACGGGACAGCCAAATTCACCCCTCCACTTT	CASSTGQPNSPLHF	TRBD1	TRBV19	TRBJ1-6	NA
TGTGCCAGCAGCCCATTGGGAGGGGACGGTACCTACGAGCAGTACTTC	CASSPLGGDGTYEQYF	TRBD2	TRBV5-5	TRBJ2-7	NA
TGTGCCAGCAGCAAACAGGGGACTAGCATCGTCTCCTACGAGCAGTACTTC	CASSKQGTSIVSYEQYF	TRBD2	TRBV2	TRBJ2-7	NA
TGTGCCAGCAGCTCAGTAGCGGGAGTCTCCTACAATGAGCAGTTCTTC	CASSSVAGVSYNEQFF	TRBD2	TRBV7-6	TRBJ2-1	NA
TGCGCCAGCAGCTTGAGGCAGGGGCAAGGAGAGACCCAGTACTTC	CASSLRQGQGETQYF	NA	TRBV5-1	TRBJ2-5	NA
TGTGCCAGCACGGTCCTAGCTGCGAGCTCCTACGAGCAGTACTTC	CASTVLAASSYEQYF	NA	TRBV28	TRBJ2-7	few
TGCGCCAGCAGCCAAGTCCGAGGCGAGCAGTACTTC	CASSQVRGEQYF	NA	TRBV4-1	TRBJ2-7	NA
TGTGCCAGCAGTTTAGGGGCAGGGGGCTCCGGGGAGCTGTTTTTT	CASSLGAGGSGELFF	TRBD1	TRBV28	TRBJ2-2	NA
TGTGCCAGCAGTTCAGGACAGGGGGTTCCCTACAATGAGCAGTTCTTC	CASSSGQGVPYNEQFF	TRBD1	TRBV28	TRBJ2-1	NA
TGCGCCAGCAGCCAAGATCCCCCCCTAGCGAGGGGCGAGCAGTACTTC	CASSQDPPLARGEQYF	NA	TRBV4-1	TRBJ2-7	NA
TGTGCCTGGAGTGTTTCTAGCCCTGAAGCTTTCTTT	CAWSVSSPEAFF	NA	TRBV30	TRBJ1-1	NA
TGTGCCAGCAGTTTGACAGATGGATATGGCTACACCTTC	CASSLTDGYGYTF	NA	TRBV11-1	TRBJ1-2	NA
TGCAGCGTTAGTAGCGGGAGTCGGACAGATACGCAGTATTTT	CSVSSGSRTDTQYF	TRBD2	TRBV29-1	TRBJ2-3	NA